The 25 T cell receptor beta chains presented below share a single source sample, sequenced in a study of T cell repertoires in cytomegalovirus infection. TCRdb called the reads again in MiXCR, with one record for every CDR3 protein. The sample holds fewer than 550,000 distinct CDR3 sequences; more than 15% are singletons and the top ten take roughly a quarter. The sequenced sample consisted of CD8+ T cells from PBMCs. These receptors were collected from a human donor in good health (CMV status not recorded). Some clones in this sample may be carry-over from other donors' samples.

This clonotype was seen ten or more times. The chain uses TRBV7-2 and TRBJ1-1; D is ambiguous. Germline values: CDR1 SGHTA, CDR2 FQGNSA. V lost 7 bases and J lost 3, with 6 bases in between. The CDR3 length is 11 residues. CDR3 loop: CASKEYTEAFF. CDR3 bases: TGTGCCAGCAAGGAGTACACTGAAGCTTTCTTT.

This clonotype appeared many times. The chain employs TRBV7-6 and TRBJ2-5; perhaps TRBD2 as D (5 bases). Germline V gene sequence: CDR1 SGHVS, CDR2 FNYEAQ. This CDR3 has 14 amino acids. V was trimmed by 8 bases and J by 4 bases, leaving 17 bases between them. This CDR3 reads CASLDEPGRETQYF. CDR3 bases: TGTGCCAGCCTCGATGAACCGGGAAGAGAGACCCAGTACTTC.

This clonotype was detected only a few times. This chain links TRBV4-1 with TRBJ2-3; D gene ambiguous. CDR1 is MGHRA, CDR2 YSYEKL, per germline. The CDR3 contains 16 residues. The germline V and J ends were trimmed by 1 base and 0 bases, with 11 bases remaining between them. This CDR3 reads CASSQAFQSSTDTQYF. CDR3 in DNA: TGCGCCAGCAGCCAAGCTTTCCAATCTAGCACAGATACGCAGTATTTT.

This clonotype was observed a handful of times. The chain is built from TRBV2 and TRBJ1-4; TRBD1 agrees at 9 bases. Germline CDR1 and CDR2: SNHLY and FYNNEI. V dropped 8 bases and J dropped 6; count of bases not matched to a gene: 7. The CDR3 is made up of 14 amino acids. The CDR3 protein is CASVTGTGYEKLFF. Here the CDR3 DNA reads TGTGCCAGCGTTACCGGGACAGGGTATGAAAAACTGTTTTTT.

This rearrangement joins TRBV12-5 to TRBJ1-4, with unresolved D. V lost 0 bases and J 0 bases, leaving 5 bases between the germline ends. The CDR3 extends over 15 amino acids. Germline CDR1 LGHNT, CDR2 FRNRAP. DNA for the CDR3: TGTGCTAGTGGTTTGGTACCGGCAACTAATGAAAAACTGTTTTTT. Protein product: CASGLVPATNEKLFF.

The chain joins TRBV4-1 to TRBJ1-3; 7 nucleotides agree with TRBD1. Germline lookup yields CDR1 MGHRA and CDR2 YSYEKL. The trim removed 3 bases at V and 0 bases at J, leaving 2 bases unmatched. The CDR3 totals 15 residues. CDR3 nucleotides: TGCGCCAGCAGCCAGCGGACAGGCTCTGGAAACACCATATATTTT. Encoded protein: CASSQRTGSGNTIYF.

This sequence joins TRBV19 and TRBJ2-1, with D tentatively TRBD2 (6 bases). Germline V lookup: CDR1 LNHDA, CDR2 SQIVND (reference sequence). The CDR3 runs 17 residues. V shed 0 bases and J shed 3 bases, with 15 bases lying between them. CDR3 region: CASSIDLPGEHYNEQFF. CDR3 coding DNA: TGTGCCAGTAGTATAGATCTTCCGGGAGAGCACTACAATGAGCAGTTCTTC.

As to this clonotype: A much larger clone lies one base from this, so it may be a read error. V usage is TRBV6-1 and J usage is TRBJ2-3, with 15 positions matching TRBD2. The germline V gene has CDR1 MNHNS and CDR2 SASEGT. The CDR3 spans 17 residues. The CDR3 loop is CASSDPGLAGGTDMQYF. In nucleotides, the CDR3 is TGTGCCAGCAGTGATCCGGGACTAGCGGGGGGCACAGATATGCAGTATTTT.

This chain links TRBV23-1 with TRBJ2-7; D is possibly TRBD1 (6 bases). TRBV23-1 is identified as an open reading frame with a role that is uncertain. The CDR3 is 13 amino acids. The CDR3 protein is CADRLKFSYEQYF. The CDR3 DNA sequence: TGCGCTGACAGGTTAAAATTCAGCTACGAGCAGTACTTC.

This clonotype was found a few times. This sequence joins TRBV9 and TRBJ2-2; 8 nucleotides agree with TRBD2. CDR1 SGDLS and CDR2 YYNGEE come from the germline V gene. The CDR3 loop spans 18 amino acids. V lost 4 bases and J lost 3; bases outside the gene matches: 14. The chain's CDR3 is CASSLPSAGGLHTGELFF. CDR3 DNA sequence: TGTGCCAGCAGCCTCCCTAGTGCGGGGGGCCTCCACACCGGGGAGCTGTTTTTT.

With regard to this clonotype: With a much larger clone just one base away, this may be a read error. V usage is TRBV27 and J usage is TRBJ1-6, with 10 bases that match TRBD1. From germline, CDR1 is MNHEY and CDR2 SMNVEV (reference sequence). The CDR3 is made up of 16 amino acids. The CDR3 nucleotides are TGTACCAGCAGCCCCGTGGGGGACAGGGGAACCTCACCCCTCCACTTT. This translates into CTSSPVGDRGTSPLHF.

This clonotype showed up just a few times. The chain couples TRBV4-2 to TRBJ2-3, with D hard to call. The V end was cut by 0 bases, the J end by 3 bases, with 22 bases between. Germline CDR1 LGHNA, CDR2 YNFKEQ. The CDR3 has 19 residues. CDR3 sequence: CASSQDEDEPLLGTDTQYF. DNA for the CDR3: TGTGCCAGCAGCCAAGATGAGGACGAACCCCTACTGGGGACAGATACGCAGTATTTT.

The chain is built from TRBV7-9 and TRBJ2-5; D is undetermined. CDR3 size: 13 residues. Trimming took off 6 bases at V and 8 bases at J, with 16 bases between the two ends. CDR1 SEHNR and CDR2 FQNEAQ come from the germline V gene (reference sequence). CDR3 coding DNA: TGTGCCAGCAGATGGAGAGCCTATGATACCCAGTACTTC. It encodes CASRWRAYDTQYF. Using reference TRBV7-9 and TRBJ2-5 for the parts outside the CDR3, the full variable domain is DTGVSQNPRHKITKRGQNVTFRCDPISEHNRLYWYRQTLGQGPEFLTYFQNEAQLEKSRLLSDRFSAERPKGSFSTLEIQRTEQGDSAMYLCASRWRAYDTQYFGPGTRLLVL.

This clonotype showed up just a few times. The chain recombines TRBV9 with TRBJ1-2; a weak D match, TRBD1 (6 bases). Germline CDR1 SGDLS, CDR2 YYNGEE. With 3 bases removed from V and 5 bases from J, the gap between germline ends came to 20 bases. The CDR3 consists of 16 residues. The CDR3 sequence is CASSGISGQGKYGYTF. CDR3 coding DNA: TGTGCCAGCAGCGGTATTTCTGGGCAGGGGAAATATGGCTACACCTTC.

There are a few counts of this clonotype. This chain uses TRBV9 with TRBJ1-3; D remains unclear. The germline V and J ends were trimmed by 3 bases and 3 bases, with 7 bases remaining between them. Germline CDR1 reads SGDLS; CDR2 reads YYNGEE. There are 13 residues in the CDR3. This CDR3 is CASSGVVGNTIYF. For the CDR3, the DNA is TGTGCCAGCAGCGGGGTAGTTGGAAACACCATATATTTT.

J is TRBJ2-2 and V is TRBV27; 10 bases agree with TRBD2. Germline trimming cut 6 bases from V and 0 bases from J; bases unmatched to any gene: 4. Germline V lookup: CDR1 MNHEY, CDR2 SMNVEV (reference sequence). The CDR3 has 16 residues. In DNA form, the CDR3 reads TGTGCCAGCAGCTCCACTAGCGGGGCGAACACCGGGGAGCTGTTTTTT. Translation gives CASSSTSGANTGELFF.

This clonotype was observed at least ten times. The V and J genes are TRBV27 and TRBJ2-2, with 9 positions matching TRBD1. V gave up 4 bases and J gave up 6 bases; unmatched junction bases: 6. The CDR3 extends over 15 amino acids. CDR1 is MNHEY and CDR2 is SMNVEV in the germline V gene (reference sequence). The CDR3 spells CASSSGTGLAGELFF. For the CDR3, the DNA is TGTGCCAGCAGTTCCGGGACAGGGTTGGCCGGGGAGCTGTTTTTT.

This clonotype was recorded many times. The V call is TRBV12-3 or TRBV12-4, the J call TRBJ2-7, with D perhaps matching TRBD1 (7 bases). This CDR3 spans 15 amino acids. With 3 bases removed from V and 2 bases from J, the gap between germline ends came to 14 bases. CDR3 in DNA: TGTGCCAGCAGTTTCGGGTCAGGGGGGCCCTACGAGCAGTACTTC. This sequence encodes CASSFGSGGPYEQYF.

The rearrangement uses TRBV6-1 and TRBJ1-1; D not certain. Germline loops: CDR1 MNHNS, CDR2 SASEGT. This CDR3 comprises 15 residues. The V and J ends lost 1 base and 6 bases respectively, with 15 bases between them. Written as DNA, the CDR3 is TGTGCCAGCAGTGAAGTGGGCAGGTTGAGGGCTGAAGCTTTCTTT. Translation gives CASSEVGRLRAEAFF.

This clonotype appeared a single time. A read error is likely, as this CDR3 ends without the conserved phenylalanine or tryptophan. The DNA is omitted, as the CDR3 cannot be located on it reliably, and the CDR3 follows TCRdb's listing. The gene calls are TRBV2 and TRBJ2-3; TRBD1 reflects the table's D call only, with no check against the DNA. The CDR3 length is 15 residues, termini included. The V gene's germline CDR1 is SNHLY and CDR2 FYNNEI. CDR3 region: CARTSPGQGIDTQGI.

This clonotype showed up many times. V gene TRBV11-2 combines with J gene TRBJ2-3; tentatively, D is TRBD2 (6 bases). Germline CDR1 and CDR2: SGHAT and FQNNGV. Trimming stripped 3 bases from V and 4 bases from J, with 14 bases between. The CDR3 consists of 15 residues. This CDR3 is CASSFTASEADTQYF. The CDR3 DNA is TGTGCCAGCAGCTTCACGGCTAGCGAGGCAGATACGCAGTATTTT.

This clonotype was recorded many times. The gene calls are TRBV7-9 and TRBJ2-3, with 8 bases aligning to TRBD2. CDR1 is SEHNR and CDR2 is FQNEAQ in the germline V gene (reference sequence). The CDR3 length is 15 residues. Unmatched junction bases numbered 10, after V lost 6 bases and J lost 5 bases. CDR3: CASSPSGSGGDTQYF. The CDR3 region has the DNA TGTGCCAGCAGTCCAAGCGGGAGCGGCGGAGATACGCAGTATTTT.

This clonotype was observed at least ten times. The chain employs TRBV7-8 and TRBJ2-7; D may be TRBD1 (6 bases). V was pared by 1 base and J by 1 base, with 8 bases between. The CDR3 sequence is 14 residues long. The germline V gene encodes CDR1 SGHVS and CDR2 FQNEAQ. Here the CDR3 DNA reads TGTGCCAGCAGCTTAGGGGGGCGTTCCTACGAGCAGTACTTC. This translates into CASSLGGRSYEQYF.

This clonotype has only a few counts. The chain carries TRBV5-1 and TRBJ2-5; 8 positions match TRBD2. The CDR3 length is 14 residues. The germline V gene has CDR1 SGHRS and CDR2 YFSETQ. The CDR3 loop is CPFPGLGLQETQYF. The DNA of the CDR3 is TGCCCTTTCCCGGGACTAGGCCTCCAAGAGACCCAGTACTTC.

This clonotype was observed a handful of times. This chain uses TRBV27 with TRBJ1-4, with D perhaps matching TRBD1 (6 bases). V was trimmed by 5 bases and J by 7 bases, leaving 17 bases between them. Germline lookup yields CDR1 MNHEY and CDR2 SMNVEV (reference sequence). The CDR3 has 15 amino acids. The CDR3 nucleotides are TGTGCCAGCAGTCTCCGGGGGGGGCGCGGTGAAAAACTGTTTTTT. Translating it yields CASSLRGGRGEKLFF.